A single T cell receptor (beta chain) is shown here with its context. This sample is part of a study of T cell responses to AZD1222 COVID-19 vaccine. Produced via immunoSEQ multiplex PCR; TCRdb's table is partial and in-frame only. The repertoire consists of about 120,000 clones, with approximately 89% occurring once and the leading ten covering 4.5%. The TCR originated in an adult in good health. The sample was peripheral blood, taken on day 0 of AZD1222 vaccination.

Here the CDR3 DNA reads TGTGCCAGCAGTCCACTTATGAACACTGAAGCTTTCTTT. Protein sequence: CASSPLMNTEAFF. This chain uses TRBV6-5 with TRBJ1-1; D unclear. Trimming shortened V by 5 bases and J by 0 bases, and 7 bases separated the two germline ends. The CDR3 runs 13 residues. CDR1 and CDR2 (germline): MNHEY, SVGAGI.